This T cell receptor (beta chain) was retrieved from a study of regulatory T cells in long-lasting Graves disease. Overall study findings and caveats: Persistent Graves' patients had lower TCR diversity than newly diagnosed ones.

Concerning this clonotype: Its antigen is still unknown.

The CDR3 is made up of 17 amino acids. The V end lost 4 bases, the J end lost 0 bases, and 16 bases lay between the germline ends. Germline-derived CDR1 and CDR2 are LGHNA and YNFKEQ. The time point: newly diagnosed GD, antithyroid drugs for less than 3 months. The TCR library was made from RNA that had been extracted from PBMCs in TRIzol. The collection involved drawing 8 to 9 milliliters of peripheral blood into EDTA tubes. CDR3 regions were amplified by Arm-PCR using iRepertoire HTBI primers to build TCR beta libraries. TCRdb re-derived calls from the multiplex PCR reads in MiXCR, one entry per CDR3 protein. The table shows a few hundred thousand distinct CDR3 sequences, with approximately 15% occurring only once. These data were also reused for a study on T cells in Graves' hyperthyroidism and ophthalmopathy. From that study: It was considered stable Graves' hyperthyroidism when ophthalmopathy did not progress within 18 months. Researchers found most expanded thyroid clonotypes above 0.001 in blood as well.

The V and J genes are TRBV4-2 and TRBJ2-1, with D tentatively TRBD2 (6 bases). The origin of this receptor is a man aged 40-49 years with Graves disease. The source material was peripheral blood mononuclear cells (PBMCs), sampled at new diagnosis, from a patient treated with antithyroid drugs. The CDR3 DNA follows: TGTGCCAGCAGCCGACCGAGCGCGGGGAGCTCCTACAATGAGCAGTTCTTC. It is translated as CASSRPSAGSSYNEQFF.